One and the same sample provided the 9 T cell receptor beta chains below, sequenced in a study of T cell responses to AZD1222 COVID-19 vaccine. Repertoires were generated with immunoSEQ multiplex PCR, while TCRdb's copy carries only in-frame clones and drops some. The table includes some 120,000 clones, approximately 84% detected once. The sample in question was peripheral blood, obtained on day 0 of AZD1222 vaccination. These receptors were taken from an adult in good health.

The CDR3 DNA is TGTGCCAGCAGTTTGATGGGGGAAGGGGGCACAGATACGCAGTATTTT. It encodes CASSLMGEGGTDTQYF. This chain uses TRBV27 with TRBJ2-3, with D perhaps given as TRBD1 or TRBD2 (5 bases each). CDR3 length: 16 amino acids. Deletions cut 3 bases from V and 1 base from J, with 14 bases between. Germline assignment: CDR1 MNHEY and CDR2 SMNVEV (reference sequence).

V gene TRBV19 combines with J gene TRBJ1-1; D might be TRBD1 (5 bases). V gave up 5 bases and J gave up 0 bases, with 10 bases separating them. The germline CDR1 and CDR2 sequences are LNHDA and SQIVND (reference sequence). The CDR3 contains 14 residues. The DNA of the CDR3 is TGTGCCAGTAGTCAATACAGGATGAACACTGAAGCTTTCTTT. Encoded protein: CASSQYRMNTEAFF.

The genes are TRBV19 and TRBJ2-1; TRBD2 aligns across 9 bases. Germline trimming cut 5 bases from V and 5 bases from J; bases unmatched to any gene: 22. The CDR3 spans 20 residues. Germline lookup yields CDR1 LNHDA and CDR2 SQIVND (reference sequence). CDR3 in DNA: TGTGCCAGTAGTCCTGCCTTTTTGCGGGAGGGCCTCTTTGGTGACAATGAGCAGTTCTTC. Residues: CASSPAFLREGLFGDNEQFF.

This sequence joins TRBV2 and TRBJ1-5, with 8 bases matching TRBD1. Looked up from germline, CDR1 is SNHLY and CDR2 is FYNNEI. Unmatched junction bases numbered 6, after V lost 8 bases and J lost 3 bases. This CDR3 is 14 amino acids long. The CDR3 is CASGGQETNQPQHF. The CDR3 nucleotides are TGTGCCAGCGGGGGACAGGAGACCAATCAGCCCCAGCATTTT.

This chain joins TRBV27 and TRBJ1-2; maybe TRBD1 (5 bases). V lost 2 bases to trimming and J lost 6 bases, with 13 bases between them. Germline assignment: CDR1 MNHEY and CDR2 SMNVEV (reference sequence). The CDR3 is 14 residues long. CDR3: CASSLRGEVDGYTF. CDR3 coding DNA: TGTGCCAGCAGTTTAAGAGGGGAGGTCGATGGCTACACCTTC.

This clone was picked up a small number of times. The rearrangement joins TRBV7-9 to TRBJ2-7; tentative D call: TRBD1 (6 bases). V lost 5 bases and J 6 bases, leaving 17 bases between the germline ends. The CDR3 has 14 residues. Germline CDR1 is SEHNR and CDR2 is FQNEAQ (reference sequence). In DNA form, the CDR3 reads TGTGCCAGCAGCCGGATGGGGGCGCAAATCGAGCAGTACTTC. Its protein product is CASSRMGAQIEQYF. Using reference TRBV7-9 and TRBJ2-7 for the parts outside the CDR3, the full variable domain is DTGVSQNPRHKITKRGQNVTFRCDPISEHNRLYWYRQTLGQGPEFLTYFQNEAQLEKSRLLSDRFSAERPKGSFSTLEIQRTEQGDSAMYLCASSRMGAQIEQYFGPGTRLTVT.

The rearrangement joins TRBV4-1 to TRBJ1-5, with D hard to call. Trimming removed 1 base at V and 5 bases at J, with 6 bases between. Per germline, CDR1 MGHRA and CDR2 YSYEKL. There are 13 residues in the CDR3. The CDR3 reads CASSQARDQPQHF. Here the CDR3 DNA reads TGCGCCAGCAGCCAAGCGCGAGATCAGCCCCAGCATTTT.

This chain joins TRBV6-5 and TRBJ1-5; TRBD1 agrees at 7 bases. The V segment lost 4 bases and the J segment 5 bases; nucleotides outside the gene matches: 2. The CDR3 sequence is 13 residues long. Germline assignment: CDR1 MNHEY and CDR2 SVGAGI. The CDR3 protein is CASSSRGDQPQHF. DNA for the CDR3: TGTGCCAGCAGTTCCAGGGGGGATCAGCCCCAGCATTTT.

The chain carries TRBV15 and TRBJ1-5; no firm D call. Trimming stripped 3 bases from V and 6 bases from J, with 6 bases between. The CDR3 sequence is 12 residues long. CDR1 is LNHNV, CDR2 YYDKDF, per germline (reference sequence). CDR3 region: CATSSDTQPQHF. The CDR3 DNA follows: TGTGCCACCAGCAGCGATACTCAGCCCCAGCATTTT.